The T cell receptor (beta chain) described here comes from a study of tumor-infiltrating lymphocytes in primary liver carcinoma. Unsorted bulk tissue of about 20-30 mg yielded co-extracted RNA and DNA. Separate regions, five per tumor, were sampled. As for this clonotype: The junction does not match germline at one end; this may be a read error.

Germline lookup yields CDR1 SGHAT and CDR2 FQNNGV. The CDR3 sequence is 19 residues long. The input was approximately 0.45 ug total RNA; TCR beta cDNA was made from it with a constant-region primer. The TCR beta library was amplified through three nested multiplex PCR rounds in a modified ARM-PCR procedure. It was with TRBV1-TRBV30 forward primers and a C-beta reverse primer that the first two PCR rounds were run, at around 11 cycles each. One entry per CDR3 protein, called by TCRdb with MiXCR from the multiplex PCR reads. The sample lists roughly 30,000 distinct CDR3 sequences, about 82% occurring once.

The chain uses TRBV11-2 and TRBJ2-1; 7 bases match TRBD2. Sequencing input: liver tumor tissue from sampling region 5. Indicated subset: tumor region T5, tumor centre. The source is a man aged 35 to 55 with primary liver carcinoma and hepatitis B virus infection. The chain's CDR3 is CASSLGGRFSGTHYNEQFF. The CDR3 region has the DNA TGTGCCAGTAGCTTAGGTGGGCGATTCAGCGGGACCCATTACAATGAGCAGTTCTTC.